This TCR beta chain was obtained from a study of cytomegalovirus exposure and HLA in healthy donors. It was with 60 Vbeta and 13 Jbeta primers that the PCR ran. The table came from immunoSEQ multiplex PCR; TCRdb's copy has only in-frame clones and leaves some out. Of roughly 200,000 clones detected, 70% appear once; the ten largest clones hold approximately 2.5%. As to this clone: Its target is unknown.

Study observations and caveats: Associated with HLA alleles at 0.05 false discovery rate in a later analysis were about 17,000 TCR beta sequences. The authors excluded some V segments, including TRBV6-2 and TRBV6-3, as indistinguishable.

With V trimmed by 6 bases and J by 1 base, 6 bases remained unmatched. The V gene's germline CDR1 is MNHNS and CDR2 SASEGT. The CDR3 spans 15 residues. J is TRBJ2-5 and V is TRBV6-1; TRBD2 matches 9 bases. Sequencing used PBMCs. The clonotype comes from a middle-aged man in good health and CMV-seropositive. The CDR3 here is CASRILAGVQETQYF. The CDR3 DNA sequence: TGTGCCAGCAGGATCTTAGCGGGGGTCCAAGAGACCCAGTACTTC.